This TCR beta chain was sequenced in a study of cytomegalovirus exposure and HLA in healthy donors (dated by TCRdb to between 2016 and 2019). Background for the entire study: According to an earlier analysis of around 600 of the donors, some 180 million T cells yielded roughly 110 million unique TCR beta sequences and around 280 Gb of sequence data. The genetic ancestry cluster associated with self-reported Caucasian donors included approximately 85% of the roughly 410 genotyped donors. The number of donors typed differed by locus, with 629-630 for A, B, C, DRB1 and DQB1, roughly 520 for DQA1, under 610 for DPA1, and about 450 for DPB1. An early release covering around 630 HLA-typed donors comprised around 300 gigabases of sequencing data and tens of millions of unique TCR sequences. Across approximately 420 genotyped donors of the cohort, an average of about 240,000 unique TCR beta nucleotide sequences per donor were sequenced, and 15% to 20% of those sequences were non-productive. Using immunosequencing, the study profiled T cell repertoires from approximately 700 subjects and related those repertoires to cytomegalovirus serostatus. In addition to the first cohort of approximately 650 subjects, a separate validation cohort of approximately 120 different subjects was used. An earlier analysis of several hundred of the donors applied high-throughput TCR beta sequencing to assess whether each TCR beta V gene segment acted as functional or pseudogenic. Genome-wide SNP genotypes for about 55% of the roughly 670 donors were used in a later genetic analysis, which treated that subset as a discovery cohort. A later analysis re-analyzed previously published TCR beta repertoires from approximately 670 donors and added high-resolution HLA genotyping to study TCR occurrence patterns. The aim of the study was to test whether cataloging public T cell receptors could identify signatures of past pathogen exposure. Every discovery cohort repertoire had been produced on one sequencing platform. Both class I and class II loci were covered by HLA typing, at four-digit resolution. Four to six DR-DQ haplotypes were handled as single units for association and clustering because linkage in the cohort was strong. Donor age, sex, ethnicity and CMV serostatus were collected together with the repertoire data. The study combined high-throughput TCR immunosequencing, statistical association of individual TCRs with disease status, and machine learning to predict cytomegalovirus infection status. In the later analysis, no new phenotypic data were used to find candidate immune exposures; instead, reliance was placed on TCR beta sequences and their occurrence across donors.

About this clone: Its antigen has not been determined. Base qualities are not recorded, but no much larger clone differs from it by a single base.

In total, 630 or so healthy bone marrow donors made up the cohort. At the time of sampling, every cohort member was nominally healthy, though immune exposures that went unrecorded were likely present. The donor was CMV seronegative and belonged to the group of several hundred seronegative cohort members. Every donor gave a peripheral blood sample, and the peripheral blood mononuclear cells from that sample were used for TCR beta sequencing. The Qiagen DNeasy Blood Extraction Kit was used to extract genomic DNA from the blood cell samples. Trimming takes 4 bases off V and 9 bases off J; junction bases not matched to a gene: 12. In the germline V gene, CDR1 corresponds to SGDLS and CDR2 to YYNGEE. The CDR3 contains 16 residues, cysteine and phenylalanine counted. This entry keeps only the CDR3 DNA: 48 bases, framed from base 1. Library construction relied on the immunoSEQ multiplex PCR assay. The multiplex PCR relied on a mix of 60 forward primers for TCR Vbeta segments and 13 reverse primers for TCR Jbeta segments. The CDR3 region of rearranged TCR beta genes was amplified from genomic DNA by a multiplex PCR assay. On the Illumina HiSeq System, the amplified TCR beta libraries were sequenced as 87-base-pair reads. The paper's data handling went like this. A later analysis tallied 75 million to 95 million unique TCR beta chains across the 666 repertoires, and approximately 12 million of those chains were shared by two or more donors. To remove PCR and sequencing errors, raw reads were error-corrected and collapsed into unique sequences using a nearest-neighbor algorithm that merged closely related sequences. Alignment of CDR3 sequences to IMGT reference sequences was used to assign V, D and J gene segments. For a sequence to be retained, a match of at least six nucleotides to both a V gene segment and a J gene segment was required. Rearrangements were called productive when the CDR3 lacked stop codons and stayed in frame with V and J; all others were non-productive. Following IMGT convention, CDR3 was defined as the stretch from the second conserved V-encoded cysteine up to the conserved J-encoded phenylalanine. In an earlier analysis of more than 550 of the donors, sequences lacking an unambiguous match to a single V gene segment were excluded. An earlier analysis of just under 600 of the donors called V segments functional above 56.7% productive rearrangements and segregating when the between-donor standard deviation exceeded 5%. A statistical classification framework was built for diagnosing cytomegalovirus status from the catalog of TCR beta chain sequences. A later analysis assigned V and J genes by comparing TCR nucleotide sequences with IMGT/GENE-DB human TR gene sequences. In a later analysis, CDR3 sequences and most-parsimonious VDJ recombination scenarios were assigned using the TCRdist pipeline. In a later analysis, every TCR beta chain was defined by the combination of its CDR3 amino acid sequence and its V-gene family, and reads without a unique V-gene family were dropped. A later analysis removed 600 or so highly shared, low-generation-probability nucleotide sequences to deal with suspected cross-contamination and a sequencing artifact. A later analysis calculated a clonal expansion index for each public chain from normalized within-repertoire ranks of inferred template counts. In a later analysis, generation probabilities were computed with a VDJ recombination model fitted to out-of-frame rearrangements, and the resulting probabilities were checked against IGoR. Hypergeometric tests were used in a later analysis to score TCR-TCR, TCR-HLA and TCR-CMV co-occurrence, with a repertoire-size bias correction applied to the TCR pairs. A later analysis estimated false discovery rates by permuting HLA or CMV assignments 20 times. In a later analysis, co-occurring TCRs were grouped with DBSCAN, and TCRdist sequence similarity was added when clustering was performed within HLA-allele-positive subsets. Repertoires with fewer than 30,000 or more than 120,000 public chains were left out of co-occurrence clustering, as were five repertoires with anomalous nucleotide sharing. TCRdb holds this immuneACCESS table with in-frame rearrangements only. Some clones are missing; in checked studies, unresolved V genes explain under half, and the rest has no known cause. V and J calls and clone size are copied from that table; D and trimming were computed from the DNA. This sample is represented by under 200,000 clones; more than 65% of them were singletons. The biggest ten clones account for around 3.9% of the sample.

Overall study results and their limits: In a later genetic analysis, fewer N-insertions in productive TCRs were reported among donors in an Asian-associated ancestry cluster than the roughly 640-donor mean. Linkage disequilibrium might explain the correlated functional status among segregating V segments, but an unknown experimental factor could not be excluded. Sequencing depth was assumed to be roughly uniform across donors in the presence/absence analyses, though that assumption may not hold. The authors suggested that the approach could potentially be generalized to other disease states and immunological phenotypes. A total of 150 or so TCR beta chains were listed by the study as associated with cytomegalovirus. In vitro tests confirmed that three of the cytomegalovirus-associated TCR beta chains recognize cytomegalovirus antigens. In an earlier analysis of some 500 of the donors, most TCR beta V segments were observed in productive rearrangements about 87% or about 30% of the time, broadly matching IMGT annotations. According to a later analysis, most CMV-associated TCR beta chains appeared to be HLA-restricted, and the HLA associations seemed to be driven largely by CMV exposure. A cluster of highly shared sequence variants was judged likely to be a technical artifact of the sequencing pipeline. For the cohort, immune exposure information was limited to CMV serostatus. Most TCR sequences were observed very rarely across donors, whereas some public TCRs were present in many individuals. Because the 87-base-pair reads could not distinguish some IMGT-functional V segments, including TRBV6-2 and TRBV6-3, those segments were excluded. A further reported finding was that TCR beta sequences accurately predicted the HLA-A and HLA-B alleles for most subjects in the first cohort. Assigning TCR associations to individual alleles was difficult when HLA alleles, especially DR and DQ, strongly co-occurred. A later genetic analysis associated a missense DCLRE1C variant with V-gene and J-gene trimming of TCR beta chains, and an independent cohort replicated the association. Several of the top co-occurrence clusters appeared to be linked to parvovirus B19, influenza, CMV and Epstein-Barr virus, according to a later analysis. A later analysis associated about 17,000 TCR beta sequences with specific HLA alleles at a false discovery rate of 0.05. Because counts were too low, more than 15 rarely observed V segments, including chromosome 9 orphons, were excluded from the earlier analysis of some 590 of the donors. Because some donors lacked HLA typing at each locus, the association tests relied only on the typed subset. This cohort had only TCR beta chains sequenced, and the lack of alpha or paired-chain data limited which features could be detected. Cytomegalovirus status was reported to be diagnosed by the classifier with high specificity and sensitivity in both the original and validation cohorts. In a later analysis, HLA-associated TCR beta chains were found to be more clonally expanded and to have lower generation probabilities than equally common non-associated chains. In a later analysis, TCR association rates were found to vary across HLA loci, with the most associated TCRs seen for DRB1 alleles and the fewest for HLA-C alleles.

Material: PBMCs. This TCR was recovered from a man over 45 in good health and CMV-seronegative. In this chain, TRBV9 is recombined with TRBJ2-1, with TRBD2 identical over 11 junction bases. The nucleotides are TGTGCCAGCAGCCACGGAATAGCGGGGGGGCCCAGTGAGCAGTTCTTC. It codes for CASSHGIAGGPSEQFF. With the portions outside the CDR3 filled from the reference TRBV9 and TRBJ2-1 genes, the complete variable region becomes DSGVTQTPKHLITATGQRVTLRCSPRSGDLSVYWYQQSLDQGLQFLIQYYNGEERAKGNILERFSAQQFPDLHSELNLSSLELGDSALYFCASSHGIAGGPSEQFFGPGTRLTVL.